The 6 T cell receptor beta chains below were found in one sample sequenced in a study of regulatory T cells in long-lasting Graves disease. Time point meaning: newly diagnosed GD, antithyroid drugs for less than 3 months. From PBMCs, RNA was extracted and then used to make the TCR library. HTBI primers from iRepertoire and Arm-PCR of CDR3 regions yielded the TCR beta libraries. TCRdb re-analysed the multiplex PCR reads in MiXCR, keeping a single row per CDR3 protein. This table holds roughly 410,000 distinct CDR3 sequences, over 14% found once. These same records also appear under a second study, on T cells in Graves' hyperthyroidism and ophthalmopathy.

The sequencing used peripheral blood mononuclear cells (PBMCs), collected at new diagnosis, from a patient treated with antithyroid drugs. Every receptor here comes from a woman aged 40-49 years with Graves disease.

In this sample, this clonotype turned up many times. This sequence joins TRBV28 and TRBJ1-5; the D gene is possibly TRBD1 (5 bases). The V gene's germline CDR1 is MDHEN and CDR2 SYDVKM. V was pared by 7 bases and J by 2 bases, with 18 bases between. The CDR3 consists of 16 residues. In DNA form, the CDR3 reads TGTGCCAGCATCCCACCCAGGGCGAGGGGCAATCAGCCCCAGCATTTT. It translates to CASIPPRARGNQPQHF.

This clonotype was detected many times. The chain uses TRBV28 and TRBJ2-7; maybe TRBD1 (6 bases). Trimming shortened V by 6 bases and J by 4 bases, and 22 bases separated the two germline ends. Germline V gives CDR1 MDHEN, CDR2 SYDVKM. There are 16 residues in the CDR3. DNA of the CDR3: TGTGCCAGCAGCACACTCTCCGACAGGAACCCGTACGAGCAGTACTTC. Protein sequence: CASSTLSDRNPYEQYF. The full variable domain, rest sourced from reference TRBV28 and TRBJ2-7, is DVKVTQSSRYLVKRTGEKVFLECVQDMDHENMFWYRQDPGLGLRLIYFSYDVKMKEKGDIPEGYSVSREKKERFSLILESASTNQTSMYLCASSTLSDRNPYEQYFGPGTRLTVT.

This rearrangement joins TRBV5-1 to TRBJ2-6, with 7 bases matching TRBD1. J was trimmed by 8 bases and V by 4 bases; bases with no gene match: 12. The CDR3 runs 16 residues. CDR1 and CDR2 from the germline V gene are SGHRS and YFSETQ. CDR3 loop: CASSKETGVSTNVLTF. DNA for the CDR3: TGCGCCAGCAGCAAAGAAACAGGGGTCTCGACCAACGTCCTGACTTTC.

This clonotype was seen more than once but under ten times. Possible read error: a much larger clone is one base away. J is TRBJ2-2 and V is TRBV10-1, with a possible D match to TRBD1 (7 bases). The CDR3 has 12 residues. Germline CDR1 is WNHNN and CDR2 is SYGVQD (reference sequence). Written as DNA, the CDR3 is TGTGCCAGCAGGGGGGAGACCGGGGAGCTGTTTTTT. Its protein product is CASRGETGELFF.

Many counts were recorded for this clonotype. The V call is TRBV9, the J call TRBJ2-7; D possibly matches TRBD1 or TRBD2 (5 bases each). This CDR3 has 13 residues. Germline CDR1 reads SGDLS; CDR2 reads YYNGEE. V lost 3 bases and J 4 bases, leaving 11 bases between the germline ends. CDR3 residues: CASSGPGRYEQYF. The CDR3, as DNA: TGTGCCAGCAGCGGACCGGGACGATACGAGCAGTACTTC.

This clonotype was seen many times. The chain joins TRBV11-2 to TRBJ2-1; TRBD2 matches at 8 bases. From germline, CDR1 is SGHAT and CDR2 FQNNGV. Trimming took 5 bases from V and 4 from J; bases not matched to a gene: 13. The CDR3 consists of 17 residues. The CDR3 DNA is TGTGCCAGCAGCGGCTATAAGGGACTAGGAGGTTACAATGAGCAGTTCTTC. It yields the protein CASSGYKGLGGYNEQFF.